This paragraph reports one TCR beta chain. Its target antigen remains unknown. Base qualities are not provided; no much larger clone lies one nucleotide away. TCRbeta CDR3 regions were amplified from genomic DNA using the immunoSEQ Assay, a bias-controlled multiplex PCR. From the authors' description of their analysis: Nucleated cell counts per sample were estimated from amplification of reference gene primers within the assay. To quantify the absolute abundance of each unique TCRbeta CDR3 rearrangement, sequence reads were collapsed and filtered. Productive Simpson clonality was computed per sample as the square root of Simpson's diversity index over productive rearrangements. TCRdb stores this immuneACCESS table with in-frame sequences only. Part of the clones is absent; in the studies checked, under half of the shortfall reflects unresolved V genes, and no reason is known for the rest. D and trimming come from the DNA, and the V and J calls and clone size come from that table. This sample comprises under 300,000 clones, 70% to 90% of them detected only once. Together, the top ten hold 1.9% of the sample.

These data originate in a study of blood T cell repertoires in COVID-19 (dated by TCRdb to 2020 to 2022). About the full investigation: Samples from collaborators originated in the United States, Italy and Spain and spanned both the acute and convalescent phases of COVID-19. The prospective study material was composed of cDNA or gDNA derived from T cells, B-cell-depleted T cells, or PBMCs. Samples were obtained from the ongoing ImmuneRACE study (first 160 participants) and from roughly 1,300 subjects provided by 6 global collaborators. The sample metadata nearly always contained a de-identified subject ID, COVID-19 status, age in years and sex. The repertoires were made available in a free public database intended to serve as a resource for research on the immune response to SARS-CoV-2. HLA class I and class II types, where available, came from metadata supplied by the sample provider rather than from assay-based typing. Deeply sampled blood TCRbeta repertoires from subjects exposed to, actively infected with, or recovered from COVID-19 were included in the dataset. Overall study outcomes, separate from this receptor: The amount of clinical and demographic metadata varied by source and participant and was provided uncurated.

Participants in the prospective study were enrolled through a virtual design, were aged roughly 18 to 100 years, and lived in 24 United States geographic areas. Cohort assignment in the prospective study relied on participant-reported clinical history from a screening survey and a study questionnaire. Recovered participants in ImmuneRACE Cohort 3 were defined as having two consecutive negative NP/OP PCR tests, clearance from a healthcare professional, or resolution of symptoms. Each participant in the prospective study had whole blood, serum and a nasopharyngeal or oropharyngeal swab collected by mobile phlebotomists. Additional blood draws and questionnaires over a 2-month period could optionally be provided by prospective study participants. Prospective study blood samples were shipped either frozen or at room temperature before DNA extraction. This clonotype originated in a woman aged 50 to 60 who had recovered from COVID-19. The sequencing sample was made of PBMCs or T cells enriched from blood (not recorded which).

The DNA is as follows: TGTGCTAGTGGTAACACAGGGGGCGCGAACTATAATTCACCCCTCCACTTT. Its translation is CASGNTGGANYNSPLHF. The chain is assembled from TRBV12-5 and TRBJ1-6; TRBD1 agrees with 9 junctional bases. CDR1 and CDR2, looked up from the germline V gene, are LGHNT and FRNRAP. The V end gives up 5 bases and the J end 3 bases, leaving 8 bases in the junction not matched to a gene. The CDR3, cysteine through phenylalanine, is 17 amino acids long. Of the read, only the CDR3 DNA is kept; its 51 bases are in frame from base 1.